The source of this T cell receptor beta chain is a study of CD8+ T cells in alopecia areata. J was trimmed by 11 bases and V by 1 base; bases with no gene match: 17. The CDR3 extends over 18 amino acids. Germline values: CDR1 LGHNA, CDR2 YSLEER. Reverse transcribed after extraction, RNA yielded cDNA as the sequencing template. Generated by immunoSEQ multiplex PCR, the TCRdb table keeps only in-frame clones and is missing some. The sample includes 95,000 to 100,000 clones, about 64% of them seen just once. This sample's treatment: oral pan-JAK inhibitor, 5-10 mg twice daily. This chain links TRBV4-3 with TRBJ2-1; 10 nucleotides match TRBD2. This TCR was recovered from a human donor with alopecia areata. Material: CD8+ T cells sorted from blood, obtained at week 4, from a patient treated with tofacitinib. CDR3 residues: CASSQAAPWTSGQQQQFF. CDR3 in DNA: TGCGCCAGCAGCCAAGCGGCCCCGTGGACTAGCGGCCAACAACAGCAGTTCTTC.